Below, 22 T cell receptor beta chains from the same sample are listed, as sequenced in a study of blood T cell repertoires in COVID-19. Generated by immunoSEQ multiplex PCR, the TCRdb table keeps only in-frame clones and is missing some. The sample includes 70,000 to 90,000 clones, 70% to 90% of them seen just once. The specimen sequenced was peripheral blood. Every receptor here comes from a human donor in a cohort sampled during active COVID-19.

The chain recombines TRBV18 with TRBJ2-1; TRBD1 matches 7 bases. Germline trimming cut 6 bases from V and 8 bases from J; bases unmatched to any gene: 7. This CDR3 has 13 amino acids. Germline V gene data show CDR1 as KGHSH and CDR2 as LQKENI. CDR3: CASSQGQTYEQFF. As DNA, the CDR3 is TGTGCCAGCTCCCAGGGACAGACCTATGAGCAGTTCTTC.

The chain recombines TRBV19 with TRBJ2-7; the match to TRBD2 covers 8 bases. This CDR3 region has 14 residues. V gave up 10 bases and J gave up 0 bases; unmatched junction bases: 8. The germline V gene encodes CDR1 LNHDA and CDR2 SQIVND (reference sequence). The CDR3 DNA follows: TGTGCCACCAGTCGGGGGGGGAGCTCCTACGAGCAGTACTTC. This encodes CATSRGGSSYEQYF.

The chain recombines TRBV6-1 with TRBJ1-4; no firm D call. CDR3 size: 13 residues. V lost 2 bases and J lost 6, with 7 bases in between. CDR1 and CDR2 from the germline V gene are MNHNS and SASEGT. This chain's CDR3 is CASSERRDEKLFF. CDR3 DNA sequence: TGTGCCAGCAGTGAACGGCGGGATGAAAAACTGTTTTTT.

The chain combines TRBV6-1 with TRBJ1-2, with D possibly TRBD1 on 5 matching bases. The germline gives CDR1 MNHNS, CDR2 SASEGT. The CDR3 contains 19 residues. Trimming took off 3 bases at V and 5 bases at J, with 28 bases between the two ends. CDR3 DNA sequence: TGTGCCAGCAGTGATCCGAGTGGGGGAGGGGCCCTACGTGCTTATGGCTACACCTTC. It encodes CASSDPSGGGALRAYGYTF.

In DNA, the CDR3 is TGCGCCAGCAGCTTAACGACAGGGAAAGGAGAAAAACTGTTTTTT. Protein product: CASSLTTGKGEKLFF. The gene calls are TRBV5-1 and TRBJ1-4, with 7 bases lining up with TRBD1. There are 15 residues in the CDR3. Germline CDR1 is SGHRS and CDR2 is YFSETQ. With V trimmed by 2 bases and J by 8 bases, 9 bases remained unmatched.

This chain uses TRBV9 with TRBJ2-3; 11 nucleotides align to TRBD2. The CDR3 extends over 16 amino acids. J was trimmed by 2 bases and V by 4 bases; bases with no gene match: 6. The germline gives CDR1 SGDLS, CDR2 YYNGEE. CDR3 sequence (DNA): TGTGCCAGCAGCCCTGGGACTAGCGGATACACAGATACGCAGTATTTT. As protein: CASSPGTSGYTDTQYF.

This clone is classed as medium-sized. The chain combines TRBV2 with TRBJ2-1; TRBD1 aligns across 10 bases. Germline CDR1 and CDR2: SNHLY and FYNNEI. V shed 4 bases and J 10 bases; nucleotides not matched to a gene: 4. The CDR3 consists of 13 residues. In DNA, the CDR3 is TGTGCCAGCAGTGCTCAGGGACAGGGGGAGCAGTTCTTC. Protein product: CASSAQGQGEQFF.

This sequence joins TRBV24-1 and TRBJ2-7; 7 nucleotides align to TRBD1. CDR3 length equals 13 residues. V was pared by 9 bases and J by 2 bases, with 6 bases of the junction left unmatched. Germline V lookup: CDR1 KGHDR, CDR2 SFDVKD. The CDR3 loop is CATAGTETYEQYF. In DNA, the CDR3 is TGTGCCACCGCCGGGACAGAGACCTACGAGCAGTACTTC.

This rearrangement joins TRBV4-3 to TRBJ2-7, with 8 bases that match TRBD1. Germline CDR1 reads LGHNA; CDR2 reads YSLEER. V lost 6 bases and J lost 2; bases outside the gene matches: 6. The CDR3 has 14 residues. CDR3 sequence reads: CASRRQGIPYEQYF. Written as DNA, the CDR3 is TGCGCCAGCAGAAGACAGGGGATCCCCTACGAGCAGTACTTC.

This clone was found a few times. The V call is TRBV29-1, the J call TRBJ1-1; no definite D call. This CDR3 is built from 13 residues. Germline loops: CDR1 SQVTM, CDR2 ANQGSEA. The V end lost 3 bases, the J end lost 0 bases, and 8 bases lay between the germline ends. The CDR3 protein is CSVERVMNTEAFF. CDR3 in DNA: TGCAGCGTTGAGCGGGTCATGAACACTGAAGCTTTCTTT.

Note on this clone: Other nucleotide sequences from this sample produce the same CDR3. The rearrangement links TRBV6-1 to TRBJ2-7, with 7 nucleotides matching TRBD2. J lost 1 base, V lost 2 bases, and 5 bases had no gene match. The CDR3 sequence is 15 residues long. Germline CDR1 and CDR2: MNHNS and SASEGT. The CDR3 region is CASSERASGSYEQYF. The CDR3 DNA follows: TGTGCCAGCAGTGAACGGGCTAGCGGATCCTACGAGCAGTACTTC.

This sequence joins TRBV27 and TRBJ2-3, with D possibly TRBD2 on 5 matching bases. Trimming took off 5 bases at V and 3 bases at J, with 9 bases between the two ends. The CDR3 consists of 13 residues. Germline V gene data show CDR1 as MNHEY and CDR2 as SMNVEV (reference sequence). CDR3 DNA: TGTGCCAGCAGTCAACGGAGGACAGATACGCAGTATTTT. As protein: CASSQRRTDTQYF.

CDR3 loop: CASSSSGQGASPLHF. The CDR3 DNA is TGCGCCAGCAGCTCGTCGGGACAGGGGGCTTCACCCCTCCACTTT. The V call is TRBV5-1, the J call TRBJ1-6, with 12 bases fitting TRBD1. The CDR3 has 15 amino acids. J lost 9 bases, V lost 3 bases, and 4 bases had no gene match. CDR1 and CDR2 from the germline V gene are SGHRS and YFSETQ.

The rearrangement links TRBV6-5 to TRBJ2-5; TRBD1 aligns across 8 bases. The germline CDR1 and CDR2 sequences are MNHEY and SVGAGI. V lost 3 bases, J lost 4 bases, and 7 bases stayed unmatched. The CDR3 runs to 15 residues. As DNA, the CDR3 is TGTGCCAGCAGTTATTCGCAGGGGGCCGCAGAGACCCAGTACTTC. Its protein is CASSYSQGAAETQYF.

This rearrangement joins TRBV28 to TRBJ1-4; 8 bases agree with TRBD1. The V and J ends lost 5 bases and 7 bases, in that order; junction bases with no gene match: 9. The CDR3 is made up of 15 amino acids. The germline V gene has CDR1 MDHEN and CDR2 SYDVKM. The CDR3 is CASSGGQVFGEKLFF. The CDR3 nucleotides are TGTGCCAGCAGTGGGGGACAGGTGTTTGGTGAAAAACTGTTTTTT.

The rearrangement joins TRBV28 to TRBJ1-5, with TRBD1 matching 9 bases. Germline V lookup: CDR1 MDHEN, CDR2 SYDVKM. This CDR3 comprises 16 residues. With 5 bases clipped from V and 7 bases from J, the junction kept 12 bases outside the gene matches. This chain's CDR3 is CASSATGTGIIQPQHF. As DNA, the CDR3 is TGTGCCAGCAGTGCGACGGGGACAGGGATTATCCAGCCCCAGCATTTT.

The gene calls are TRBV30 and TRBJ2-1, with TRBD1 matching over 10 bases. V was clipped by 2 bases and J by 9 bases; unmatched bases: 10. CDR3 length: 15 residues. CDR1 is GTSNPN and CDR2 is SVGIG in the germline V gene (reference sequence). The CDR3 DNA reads TGTGCCTGGAGTATGGCCGGGACAGGGGAGTCTGAGCAGTTCTTC. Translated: CAWSMAGTGESEQFF. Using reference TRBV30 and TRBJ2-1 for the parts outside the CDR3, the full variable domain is SQTIHQWPATLVQPVGSPLSLECTVEGTSNPNLYWYRQAAGRGLQLLFYSVGIGQISSEVPQNLSASRPQDRQFILSSKKLLLSDSGFYLCAWSMAGTGESEQFFGPGTRLTVL.

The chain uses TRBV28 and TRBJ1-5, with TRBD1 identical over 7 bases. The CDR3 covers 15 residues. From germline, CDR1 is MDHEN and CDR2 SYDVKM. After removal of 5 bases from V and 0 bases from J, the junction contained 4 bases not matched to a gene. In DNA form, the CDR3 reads TGTGCCAGCAGTCTCAGGGGGAATAGCAATCAGCCCCAGCATTTT. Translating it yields CASSLRGNSNQPQHF.

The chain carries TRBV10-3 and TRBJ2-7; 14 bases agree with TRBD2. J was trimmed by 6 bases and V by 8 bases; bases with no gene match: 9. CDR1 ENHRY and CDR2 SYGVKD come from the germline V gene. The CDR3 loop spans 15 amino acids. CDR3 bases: TGTGCCATCTCCCTGGGACTAGCGGGAGTGGGCGAGCAGTACTTC. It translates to CAISLGLAGVGEQYF.

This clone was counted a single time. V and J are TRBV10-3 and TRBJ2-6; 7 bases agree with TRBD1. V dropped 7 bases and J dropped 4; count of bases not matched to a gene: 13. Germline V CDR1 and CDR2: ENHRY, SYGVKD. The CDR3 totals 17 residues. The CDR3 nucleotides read TGTGCCATCACCCCGGGACAGAATAACGCGGGGGCCAACGTCCTGACTTTC. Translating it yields CAITPGQNNAGANVLTF.

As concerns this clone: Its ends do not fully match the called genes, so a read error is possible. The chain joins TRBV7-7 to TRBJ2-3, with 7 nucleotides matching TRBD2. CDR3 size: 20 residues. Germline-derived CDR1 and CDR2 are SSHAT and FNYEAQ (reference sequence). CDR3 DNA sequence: TGTGCTAGCAGCCCCGCTTTGACTAGCTCCACACAAACTAGCACAGATACGCAGTATTTT. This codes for CASSPALTSSTQTSTDTQYF.

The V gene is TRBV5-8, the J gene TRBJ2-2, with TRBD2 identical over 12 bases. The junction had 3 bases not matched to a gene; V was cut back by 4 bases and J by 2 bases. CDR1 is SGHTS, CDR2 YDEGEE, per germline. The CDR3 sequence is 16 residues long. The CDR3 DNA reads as TGTGCCAGCAGCGCACTAGCGGGAGGAAACACCGGGGAGCTGTTTTTT. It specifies CASSALAGGNTGELFF.